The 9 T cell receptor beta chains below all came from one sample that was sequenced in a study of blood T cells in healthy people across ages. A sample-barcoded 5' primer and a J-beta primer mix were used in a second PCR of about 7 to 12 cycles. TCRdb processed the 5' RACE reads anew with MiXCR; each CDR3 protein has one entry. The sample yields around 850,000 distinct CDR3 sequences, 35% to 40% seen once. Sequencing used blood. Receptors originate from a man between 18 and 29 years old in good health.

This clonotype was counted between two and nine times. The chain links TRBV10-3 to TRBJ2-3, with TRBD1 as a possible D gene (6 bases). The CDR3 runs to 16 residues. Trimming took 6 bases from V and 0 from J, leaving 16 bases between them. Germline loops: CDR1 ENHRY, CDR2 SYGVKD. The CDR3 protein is CAISATGRSSTDTQYF. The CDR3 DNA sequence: TGTGCCATCAGCGCAACAGGGCGCTCTAGCACAGATACGCAGTATTTT.

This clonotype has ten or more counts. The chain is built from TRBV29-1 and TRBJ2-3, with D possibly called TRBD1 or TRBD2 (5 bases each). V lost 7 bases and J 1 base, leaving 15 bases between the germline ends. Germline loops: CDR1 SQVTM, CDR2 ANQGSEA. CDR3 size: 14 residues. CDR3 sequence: CSAARDLGTDTQYF. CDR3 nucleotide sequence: TGCAGCGCCGCGAGGGACCTCGGCACAGATACGCAGTATTTT.

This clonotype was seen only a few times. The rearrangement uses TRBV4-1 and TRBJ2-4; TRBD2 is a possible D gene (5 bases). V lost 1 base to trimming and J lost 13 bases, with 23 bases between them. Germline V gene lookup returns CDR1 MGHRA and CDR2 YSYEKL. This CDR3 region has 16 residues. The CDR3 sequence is CASSQAGSSGLNEQYF. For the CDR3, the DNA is TGCGCCAGCAGCCAAGCGGGGAGTTCGGGCTTAAATGAGCAGTACTTC.

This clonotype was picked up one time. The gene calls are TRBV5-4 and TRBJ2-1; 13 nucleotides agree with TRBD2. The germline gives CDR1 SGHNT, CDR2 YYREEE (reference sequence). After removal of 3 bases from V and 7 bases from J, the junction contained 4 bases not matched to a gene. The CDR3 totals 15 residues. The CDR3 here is CASSSGTSGVNEQFF. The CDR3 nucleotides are TGTGCCAGCAGCTCCGGGACTAGCGGGGTAAATGAGCAGTTCTTC.

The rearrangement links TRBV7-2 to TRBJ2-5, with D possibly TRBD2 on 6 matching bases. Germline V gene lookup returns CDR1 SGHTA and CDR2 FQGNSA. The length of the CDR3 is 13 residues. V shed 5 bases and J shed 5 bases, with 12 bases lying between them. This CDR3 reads CASSPPAGETQYF. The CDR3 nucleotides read TGTGCCAGCAGCCCCCCAGCGGGCGAGACCCAGTACTTC.

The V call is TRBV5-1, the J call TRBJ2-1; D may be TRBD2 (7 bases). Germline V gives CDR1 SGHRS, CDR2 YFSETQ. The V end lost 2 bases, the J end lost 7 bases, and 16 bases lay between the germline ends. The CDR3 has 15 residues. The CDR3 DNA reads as TGCGCCAGCAGCTTAAGTGGGGGGGCCGCGAATGAGCAGTTCTTC. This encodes CASSLSGGAANEQFF. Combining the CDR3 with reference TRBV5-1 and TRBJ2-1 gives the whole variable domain KAGVTQTPRYLIKTRGQQVTLSCSPISGHRSVSWYQQTPGQGLQFLFEYFSETQRNKGNFPGRFSGRQFSNSRSEMNVSTLELGDSALYLCASSLSGGAANEQFFGPGTRLTVL.

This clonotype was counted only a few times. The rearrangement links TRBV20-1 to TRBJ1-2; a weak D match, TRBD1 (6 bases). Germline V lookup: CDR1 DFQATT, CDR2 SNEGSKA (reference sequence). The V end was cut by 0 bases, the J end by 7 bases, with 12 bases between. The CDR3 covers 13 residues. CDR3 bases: TGCAGTGCTAGAGATCCAGGGGTGACTGGCTACACCTTC. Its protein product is CSARDPGVTGYTF.

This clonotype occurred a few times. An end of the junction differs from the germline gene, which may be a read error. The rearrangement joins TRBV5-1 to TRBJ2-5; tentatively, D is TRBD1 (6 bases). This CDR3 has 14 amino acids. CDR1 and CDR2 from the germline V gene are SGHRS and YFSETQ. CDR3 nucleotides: TGCGCCAGCTGCTTGGAGGTGGGGGCAGAGACCCAGTACTTC. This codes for CASCLEVGAETQYF. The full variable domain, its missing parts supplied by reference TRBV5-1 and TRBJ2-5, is KAGVTQTPRYLIKTRGQQVTLSCSPISGHRSVSWYQQTPGQGLQFLFEYFSETQRNKGNFPGRFSGRQFSNSRSEMNVSTLELGDSALYLCASCLEVGAETQYFGPGTRLLVL.

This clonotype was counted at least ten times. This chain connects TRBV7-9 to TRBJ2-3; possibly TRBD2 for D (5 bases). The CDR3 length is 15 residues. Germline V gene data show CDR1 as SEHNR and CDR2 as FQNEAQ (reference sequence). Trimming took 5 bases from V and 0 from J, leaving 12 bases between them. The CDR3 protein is CASSPRTSSTDTQYF. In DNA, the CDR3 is TGTGCCAGCAGCCCCCGGACTTCTAGCACAGATACGCAGTATTTT. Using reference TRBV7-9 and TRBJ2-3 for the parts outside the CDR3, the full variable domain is DTGVSQNPRHKITKRGQNVTFRCDPISEHNRLYWYRQTLGQGPEFLTYFQNEAQLEKSRLLSDRFSAERPKGSFSTLEIQRTEQGDSAMYLCASSPRTSSTDTQYFGPGTRLTVL.